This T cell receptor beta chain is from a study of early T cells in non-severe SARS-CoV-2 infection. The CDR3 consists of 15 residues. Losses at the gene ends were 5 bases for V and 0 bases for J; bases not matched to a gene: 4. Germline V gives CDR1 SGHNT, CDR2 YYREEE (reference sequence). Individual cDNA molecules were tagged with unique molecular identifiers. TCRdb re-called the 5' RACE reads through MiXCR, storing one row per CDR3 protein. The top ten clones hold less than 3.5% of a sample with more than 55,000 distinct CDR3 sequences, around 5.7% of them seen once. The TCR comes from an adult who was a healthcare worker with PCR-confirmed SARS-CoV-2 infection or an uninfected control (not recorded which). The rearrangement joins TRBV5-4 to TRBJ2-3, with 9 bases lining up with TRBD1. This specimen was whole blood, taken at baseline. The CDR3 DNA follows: TGTGCCAGCAGAAGCGACAGGGGGAGCACAGATACGCAGTATTTT. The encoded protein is CASRSDRGSTDTQYF.